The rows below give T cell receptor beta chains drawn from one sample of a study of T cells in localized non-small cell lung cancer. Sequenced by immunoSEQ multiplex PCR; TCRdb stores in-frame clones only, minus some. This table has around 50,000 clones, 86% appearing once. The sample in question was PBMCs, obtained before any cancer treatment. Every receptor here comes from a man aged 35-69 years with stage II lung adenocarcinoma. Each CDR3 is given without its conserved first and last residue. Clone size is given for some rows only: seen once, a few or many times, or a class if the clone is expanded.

CDR3: ASSLTSGELF
V: TRBV7-3
size: -

CDR3: ASSSSSGAYTGELF
V: TRBV7-3
size: -

CDR3: ASSEALPRGSYNEQF
V: TRBV2
size: -

CDR3: ASSSSLAIETQY
V: TRBV5-6
size: -

CDR3: ASRQDRDPGELF
V: TRBV6-5
size: -

CDR3: AWRRLPNSPLH
V: TRBV30
size: -

CDR3: ASRDRDTGELF
V: TRBV19
size: -

CDR3: ASSAPGQGFYGYT
V: TRBV9
size: few

CDR3: ASSSQEDTQY
V: TRBV2
size: -

CDR3: ASSLGAGGQETQY
V: TRBV7-6
size: -

CDR3: ASSGHMNTEAF
V: TRBV2
size: few

CDR3: ASSYLAGGADTQY
V: TRBV6-5
size: -

CDR3: ASKEGDGYT
V: TRBV6-1
size: -

CDR3: ASSLAWDNYGYT
V: TRBV7-9
size: -

CDR3: ASSFPTPGQGSSYGYT
V: TRBV5-4
size: -

CDR3: ASSLGGELYGYT
V: TRBV5-8
size: -

CDR3: ASSESNQPQH
V: TRBV10-1
size: -

CDR3: ASSFYQGAEMGYT
V: TRBV7-2
size: -

CDR3: ASSLGTEAF
V: TRBV4-1
size: -

CDR3: ASSRGTIRQGYT
V: TRBV2
size: -

CDR3: ASSPRGSGGGIGTDTQY
V: TRBV7-2
size: once

CDR3: ASSPRTAGNTIY
V: TRBV9
size: -

CDR3: ASSLSFGASLGTIY
V: TRBV11-2
size: -

CDR3: ASRQGMRSGSRNEKLF
V: TRBV2
size: -

CDR3: ASSPLRRQLEETQY
V: TRBV27
size: -

CDR3: ASSEGQAGNEKLF
V: TRBV6-1
size: -

CDR3: ASSEDSPPILNYGYT
V: TRBV6-1
size: once

CDR3: AWSGLRDTQY
V: TRBV30
size: -

CDR3: AWSARQVAIYGYT
V: TRBV30
size: few

CDR3: ASSPRGENTGELF
V: TRBV27
size: -

CDR3: ASSPITGGPGTDTQY
V: TRBV18
size: -

CDR3: ASSGAGTQKDTQY
V: TRBV6-1
size: -

CDR3: ASSVGDRVLSDYGYT
V: TRBV9
size: -

CDR3: ASSRTVSYEQY
V: TRBV19
size: -

CDR3: ASSPPDRSDEQY
V: TRBV4-1
size: -

CDR3: ASSSPDGNTIY
V: TRBV6-5
size: -

CDR3: ASSPSRTGRHEQY
V: TRBV7-9
size: -